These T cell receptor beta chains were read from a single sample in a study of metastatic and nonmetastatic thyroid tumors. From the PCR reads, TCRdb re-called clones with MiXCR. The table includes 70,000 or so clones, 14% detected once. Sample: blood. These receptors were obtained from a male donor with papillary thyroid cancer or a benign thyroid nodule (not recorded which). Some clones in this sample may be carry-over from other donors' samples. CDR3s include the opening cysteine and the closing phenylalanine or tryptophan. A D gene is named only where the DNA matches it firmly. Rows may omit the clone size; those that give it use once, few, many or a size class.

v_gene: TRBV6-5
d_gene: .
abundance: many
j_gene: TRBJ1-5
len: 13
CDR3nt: TGTGCCAGCAGTTACATGGGCAATCAGCCCCAGCATTTT
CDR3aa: CASSYMGNQPQHF

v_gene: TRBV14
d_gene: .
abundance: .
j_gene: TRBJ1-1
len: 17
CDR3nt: TGTGCCAGCAGCCCCCGCCCCAGTGGCAATTTTAACACTGAAGCTTTCTTT
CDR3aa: CASSPRPSGNFNTEAFF

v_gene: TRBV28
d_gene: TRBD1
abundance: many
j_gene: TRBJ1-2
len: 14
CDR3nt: TGTGCCAGCAGTTCATCACACAGGGGGGGAGGCTACACCTTC
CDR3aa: CASSSSHRGGGYTF

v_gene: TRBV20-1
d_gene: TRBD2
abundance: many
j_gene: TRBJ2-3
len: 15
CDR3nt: TGCAGTGCTGCTGCCCTAGCGGGACTCACAGATACGCAGTATTTT
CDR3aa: CSAAALAGLTDTQYF

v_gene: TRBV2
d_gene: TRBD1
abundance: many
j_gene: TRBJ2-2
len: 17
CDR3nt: TGTGCCAGCAGTGTTCGCAGGGACAGGGAGGACACCGGGGAGCTGTTTTTT
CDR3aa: CASSVRRDREDTGELFF

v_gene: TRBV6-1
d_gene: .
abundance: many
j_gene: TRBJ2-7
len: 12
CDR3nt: TGTGCCAGCCGAGCCCTACCCTACGAGCAGTACTTC
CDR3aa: CASRALPYEQYF

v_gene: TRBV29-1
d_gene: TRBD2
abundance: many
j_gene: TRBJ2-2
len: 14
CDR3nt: TGCAGCGTTGCTGGGACTAGCGCCACCGGGGAGCTGTTTTTT
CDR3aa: CSVAGTSATGELFF

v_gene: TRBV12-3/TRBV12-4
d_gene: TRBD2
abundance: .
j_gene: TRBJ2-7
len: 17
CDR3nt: TGTGCCAGCAGTTTAGGGGGTAGCGGGAGGATCTACTACGAGCAGTACTTC
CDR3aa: CASSLGGSGRIYYEQYF

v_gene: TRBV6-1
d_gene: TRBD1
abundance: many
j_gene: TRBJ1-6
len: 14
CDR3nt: TGTGCCAGCAACTTGGACAGGACTTATTCACCCCTCCACTTT
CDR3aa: CASNLDRTYSPLHF

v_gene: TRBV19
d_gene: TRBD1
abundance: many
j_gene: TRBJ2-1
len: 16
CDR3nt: TGTGCCAGTAGCTCTCCAGGGACAGGATTTTTCAATGAGCAGTTCTTC
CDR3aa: CASSSPGTGFFNEQFF

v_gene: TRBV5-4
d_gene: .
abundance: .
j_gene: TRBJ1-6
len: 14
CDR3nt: TGTGCCAGCAGGTGGGACCAGGGCAATTCACCCTTCCACTTT
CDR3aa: CASRWDQGNSPFHF

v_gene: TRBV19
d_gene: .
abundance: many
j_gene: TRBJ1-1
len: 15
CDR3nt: TGTGCCAGTAGTATTTCCCTCGACCTGAACACTGAAGCTTTCTTT
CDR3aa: CASSISLDLNTEAFF

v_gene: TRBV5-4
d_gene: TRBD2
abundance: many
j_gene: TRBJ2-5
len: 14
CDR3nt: TGTGCCAGCAGCTTGGTAGGGACTAGAGAGACCCAGTACTTC
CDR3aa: CASSLVGTRETQYF

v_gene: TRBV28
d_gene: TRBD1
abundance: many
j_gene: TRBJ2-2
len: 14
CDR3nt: TGTGCCAGCAGTTTAGGGGACAGGGGGGGGGAGCTGTTTTTT
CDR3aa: CASSLGDRGGELFF

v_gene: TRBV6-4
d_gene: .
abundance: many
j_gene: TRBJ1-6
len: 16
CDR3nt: TGTGCCAGCAGGAACTATCCGGGACGGGGTAATTCACCCCTCCACTTT
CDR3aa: CASRNYPGRGNSPLHF

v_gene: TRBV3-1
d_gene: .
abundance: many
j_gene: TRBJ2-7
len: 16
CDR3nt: TGTGCCAGCAGCCAAGCCCCAGGGGCGCTGGGCTACGAGCAGTACTTC
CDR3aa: CASSQAPGALGYEQYF

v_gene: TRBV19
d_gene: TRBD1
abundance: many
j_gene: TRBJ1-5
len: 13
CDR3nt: TGTGCCAGTAGTCGACAGGGGAATCAGCCCCAGCATTTT
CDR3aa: CASSRQGNQPQHF

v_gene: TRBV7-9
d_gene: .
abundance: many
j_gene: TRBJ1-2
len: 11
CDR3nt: TGTGCCAGCAGCTTCGGGAATGGCTACACCTTC
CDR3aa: CASSFGNGYTF

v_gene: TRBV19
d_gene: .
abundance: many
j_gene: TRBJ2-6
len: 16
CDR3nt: TGTGCCAGTAGTATAGGGCGACAAGCTGAGGCCAACGTCCTGACTTTC
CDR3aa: CASSIGRQAEANVLTF

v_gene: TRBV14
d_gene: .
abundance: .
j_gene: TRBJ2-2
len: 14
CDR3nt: TGTGCCAGCAGCGGCCGCAGGGACACCGGGGAGCTGTTTTTT
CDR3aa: CASSGRRDTGELFF

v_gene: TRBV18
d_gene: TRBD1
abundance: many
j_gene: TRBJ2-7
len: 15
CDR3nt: TGTGCCAGCTCACCACCGGGACAGGGTTCCTACGAGCAGTACTTC
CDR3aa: CASSPPGQGSYEQYF

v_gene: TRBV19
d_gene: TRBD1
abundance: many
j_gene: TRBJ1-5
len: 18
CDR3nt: TGTGCCAGTAGTAGTAGGTCGGGACAGGGGGCTAGTACTCAGCCCCAGCATTTT
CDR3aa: CASSSRSGQGASTQPQHF

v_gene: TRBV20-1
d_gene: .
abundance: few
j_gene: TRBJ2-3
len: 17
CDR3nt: TGCAGTGCCACCCGAACCCAGCGGACAGACTTTTTTGATACGCAGTATTTT
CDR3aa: CSATRTQRTDFFDTQYF

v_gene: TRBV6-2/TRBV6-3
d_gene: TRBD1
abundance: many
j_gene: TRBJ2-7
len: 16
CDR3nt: TGTGCCAGCAGTTTCAAAGGGGACAGGGAAGCTTACGAGCAGTACTTC
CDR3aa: CASSFKGDREAYEQYF

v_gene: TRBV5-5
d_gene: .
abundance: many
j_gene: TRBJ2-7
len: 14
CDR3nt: TGTGCCAGCAGCTTCATGACAGTTTCCTACGAGCAGTACTTC
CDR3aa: CASSFMTVSYEQYF

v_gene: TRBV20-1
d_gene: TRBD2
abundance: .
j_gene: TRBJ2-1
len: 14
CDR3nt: TGCAGTGCTTTCCAGCCAGCGGGGGTAAATGAGCAGTTCTTC
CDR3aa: CSAFQPAGVNEQFF

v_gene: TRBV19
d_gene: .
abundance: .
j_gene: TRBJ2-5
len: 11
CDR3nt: TGTGCCAGTAGTATCCAGGGGACCCAGTACTTC
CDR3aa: CASSIQGTQYF

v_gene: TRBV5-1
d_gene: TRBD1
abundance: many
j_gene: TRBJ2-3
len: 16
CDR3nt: TGCGCCAGCAGCCCAGTCTGGACAGGGGGCGTAGATACGCAGTATTTT
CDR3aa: CASSPVWTGGVDTQYF

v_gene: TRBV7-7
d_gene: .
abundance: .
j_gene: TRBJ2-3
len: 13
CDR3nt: TGTGCTAGCAGCGCATCGGGAACAAATACGCAGTATTTT
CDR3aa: CASSASGTNTQYF

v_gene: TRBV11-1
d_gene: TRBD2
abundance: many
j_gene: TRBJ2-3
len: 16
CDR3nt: TGTGCCAGCAGCCGACTAGCGGGAGTTTATGTAGATACGCAGTATTTT
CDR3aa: CASSRLAGVYVDTQYF

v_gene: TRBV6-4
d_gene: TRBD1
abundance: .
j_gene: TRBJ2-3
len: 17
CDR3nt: TGTGCCAGCATCCTGACTGTACAGGGGGCTAAAACGGGTACGCAGTATTTT
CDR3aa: CASILTVQGAKTGTQYF

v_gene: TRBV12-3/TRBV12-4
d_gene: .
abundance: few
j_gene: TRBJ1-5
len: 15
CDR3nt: TGTGCCAGCAGTTGGGGGGAAGCGGGCAATCAGCCCCAGCATTTT
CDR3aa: CASSWGEAGNQPQHF

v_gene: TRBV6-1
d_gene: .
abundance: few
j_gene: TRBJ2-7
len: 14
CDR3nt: TGTGCCAGCAGTGAGGACCCGAGACCCTACGAGCAGTACTTC
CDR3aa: CASSEDPRPYEQYF

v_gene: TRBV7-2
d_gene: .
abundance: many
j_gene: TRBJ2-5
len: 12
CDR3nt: TGTGCCAGCAGCTTACTTGAAGAGACCCAGTACTTC
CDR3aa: CASSLLEETQYF

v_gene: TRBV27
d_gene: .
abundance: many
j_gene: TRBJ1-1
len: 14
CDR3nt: TGTGCCAGCAGTACCCAGGGATCCTACACTGAAGCTTTCTTT
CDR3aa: CASSTQGSYTEAFF

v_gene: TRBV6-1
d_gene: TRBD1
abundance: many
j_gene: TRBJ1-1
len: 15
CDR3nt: TGTGCCAGCAGTAAAGCGACAGGGAGGGGGACTGAAGCTTTCTTT
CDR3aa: CASSKATGRGTEAFF

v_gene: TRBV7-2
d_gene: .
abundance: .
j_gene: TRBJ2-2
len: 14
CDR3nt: TGTGCCAGCAGCTTAAAGGGGAACACCGGGGAGCTGTTTTTT
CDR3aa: CASSLKGNTGELFF

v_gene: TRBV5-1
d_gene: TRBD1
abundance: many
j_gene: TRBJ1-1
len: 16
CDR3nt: TGCGCCAGCAGCTCCTTAATAACAGGGGCGAGCACTGAAGCTTTCTTT
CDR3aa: CASSSLITGASTEAFF

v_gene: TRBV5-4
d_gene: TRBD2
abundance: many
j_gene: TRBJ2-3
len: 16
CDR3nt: TGTGCCAGCAGCTTGGTCCTAGCGGGATCCACAGATACGCAGTATTTT
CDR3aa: CASSLVLAGSTDTQYF

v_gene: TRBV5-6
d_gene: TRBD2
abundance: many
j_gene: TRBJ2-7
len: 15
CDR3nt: TGTGCCAGCAGCTCGGGGGGTCCGTCAAGTTTCCAGCAGTACTTC
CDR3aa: CASSSGGPSSFQQYF

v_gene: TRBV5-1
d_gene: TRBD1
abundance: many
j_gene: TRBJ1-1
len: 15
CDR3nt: TGCGCCAGCAGCCTGGGGGGGACAGCGAACACTGAAGCTTTCTTT
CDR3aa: CASSLGGTANTEAFF

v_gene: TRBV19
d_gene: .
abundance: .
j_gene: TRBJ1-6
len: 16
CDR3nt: TGTGCCAGTAGTACCGCAACCAGTGTGCTCGGTTCACCCCTCCACTTT
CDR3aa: CASSTATSVLGSPLHF

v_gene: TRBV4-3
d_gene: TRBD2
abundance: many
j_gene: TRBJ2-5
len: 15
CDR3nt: TGCGCCAGCAGCCATGGACTAGCGGGGGGTGAGACCCAGTACTTC
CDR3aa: CASSHGLAGGETQYF

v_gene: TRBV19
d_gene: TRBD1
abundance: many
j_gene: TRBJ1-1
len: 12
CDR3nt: TGTGCCAGTAGACAGGGGGGAGGTGAAGCTTTCTTT
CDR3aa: CASRQGGGEAFF

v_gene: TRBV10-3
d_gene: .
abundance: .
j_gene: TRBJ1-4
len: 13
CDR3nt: TGTGCCATCAGGGACAGCTCCAATGAAAAACTGTTTTTT
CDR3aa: CAIRDSSNEKLFF

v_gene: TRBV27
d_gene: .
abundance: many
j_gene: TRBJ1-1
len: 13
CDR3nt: TGTGCCAGCAGTTTAGGGGGGCTTACTGAAGCTTTCTTT
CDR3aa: CASSLGGLTEAFF

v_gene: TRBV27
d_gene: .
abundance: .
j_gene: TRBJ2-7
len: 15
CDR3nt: TGTGCCAGCAGTTTTATCGGGAGCGGATGGTACGATCAGTACTTC
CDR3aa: CASSFIGSGWYDQYF